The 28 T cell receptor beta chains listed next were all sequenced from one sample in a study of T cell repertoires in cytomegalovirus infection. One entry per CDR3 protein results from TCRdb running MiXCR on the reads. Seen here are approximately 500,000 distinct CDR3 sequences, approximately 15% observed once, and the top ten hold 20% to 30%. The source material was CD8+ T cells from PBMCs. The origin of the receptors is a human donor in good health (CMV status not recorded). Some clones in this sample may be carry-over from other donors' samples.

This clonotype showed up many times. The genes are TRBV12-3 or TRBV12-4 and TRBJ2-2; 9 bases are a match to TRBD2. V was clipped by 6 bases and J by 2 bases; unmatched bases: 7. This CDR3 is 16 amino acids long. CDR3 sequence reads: CASSQSSGENTGELFF. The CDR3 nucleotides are TGTGCCAGCAGCCAATCTAGCGGGGAAAACACCGGGGAGCTGTTTTTT.

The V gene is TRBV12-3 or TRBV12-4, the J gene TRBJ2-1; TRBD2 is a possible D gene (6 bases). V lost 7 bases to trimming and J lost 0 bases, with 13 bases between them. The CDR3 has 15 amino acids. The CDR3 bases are TGTGCCAGCAACACCGACGGGAGCTCCTACAATGAGCAGTTCTTC. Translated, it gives CASNTDGSSYNEQFF.

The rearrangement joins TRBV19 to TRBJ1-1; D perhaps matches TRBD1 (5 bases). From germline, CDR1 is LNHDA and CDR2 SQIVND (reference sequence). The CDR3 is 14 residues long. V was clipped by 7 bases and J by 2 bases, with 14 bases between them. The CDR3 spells CASIGGRANTEAFF. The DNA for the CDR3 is TGTGCCAGTATTGGCGGCAGGGCCAACACTGAAGCTTTCTTT.

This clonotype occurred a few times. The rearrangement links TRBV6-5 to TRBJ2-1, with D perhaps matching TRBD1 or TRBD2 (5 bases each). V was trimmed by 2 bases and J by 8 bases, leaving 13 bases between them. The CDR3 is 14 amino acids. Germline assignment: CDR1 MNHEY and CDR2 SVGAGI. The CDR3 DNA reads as TGTGCCAGCAGTTACGCGAGGGGTTATGATGAGCAGTTCTTC. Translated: CASSYARGYDEQFF.

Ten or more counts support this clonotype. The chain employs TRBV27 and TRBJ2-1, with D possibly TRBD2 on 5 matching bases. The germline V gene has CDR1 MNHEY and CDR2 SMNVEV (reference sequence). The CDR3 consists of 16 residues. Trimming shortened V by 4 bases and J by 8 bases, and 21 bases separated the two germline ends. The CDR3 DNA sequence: TGTGCCAGCAGTTCACCACAACGGGATCCTTGGTATGAGCAGTTCTTC. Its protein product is CASSSPQRDPWYEQFF.

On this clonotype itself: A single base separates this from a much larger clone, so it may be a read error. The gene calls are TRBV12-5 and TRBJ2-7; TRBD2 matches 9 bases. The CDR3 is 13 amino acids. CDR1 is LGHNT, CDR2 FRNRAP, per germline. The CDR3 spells CASGKTSGYVQYF. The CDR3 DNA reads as TGTGCTAGTGGGAAGACTAGCGGTTACGTGCAGTACTTC.

The DNA of the CDR3 is TGTGCCACCAGCAGATCGGGACAGGGGAACGAGCAGTACTTC. Protein: CATSRSGQGNEQYF. The rearrangement joins TRBV15 to TRBJ2-7; TRBD1 agrees at 10 bases. CDR1 LNHNV and CDR2 YYDKDF come from the germline V gene (reference sequence). After removal of 2 bases from V and 5 bases from J, the junction contained 3 bases not matched to a gene. The CDR3 consists of 14 residues.

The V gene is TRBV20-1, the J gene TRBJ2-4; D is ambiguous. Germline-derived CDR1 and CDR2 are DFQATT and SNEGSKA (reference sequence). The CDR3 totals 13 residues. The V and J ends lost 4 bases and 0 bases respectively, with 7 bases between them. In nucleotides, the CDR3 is TGCAGTGCTAATGGGGTAGCCAAAAACATTCAGTACTTC. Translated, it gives CSANGVAKNIQYF.

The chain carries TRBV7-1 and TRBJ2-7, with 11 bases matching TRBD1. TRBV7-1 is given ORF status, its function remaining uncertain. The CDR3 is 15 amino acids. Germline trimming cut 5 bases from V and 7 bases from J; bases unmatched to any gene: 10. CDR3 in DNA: TGTGCCAGCAGCCCGTGGGACAGGGGGACTGTGGAGCAGTACTTC. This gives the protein CASSPWDRGTVEQYF.

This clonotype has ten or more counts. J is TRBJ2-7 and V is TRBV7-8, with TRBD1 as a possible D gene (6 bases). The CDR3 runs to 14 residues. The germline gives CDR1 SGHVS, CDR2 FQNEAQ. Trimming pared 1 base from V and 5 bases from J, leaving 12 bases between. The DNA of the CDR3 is TGTGCCAGCAGCTTAGACAGGGATTTTAACGAGCAGTACTTC. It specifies CASSLDRDFNEQYF. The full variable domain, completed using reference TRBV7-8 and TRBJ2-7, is GAGVSQSPRYKVAKRGQDVALRCDPISGHVSLFWYQQALGQGPEFLTYFQNEAQLDKSGLPSDRFFAERPEGSVSTLKIQRTQQEDSAVYLCASSLDRDFNEQYFGPGTRLTVT.

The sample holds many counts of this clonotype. CDR3 sequence: CASSPPRDSNEQFF. The CDR3 DNA is TGTGCCAGCAGCCCCCCCCGCGACAGTAATGAGCAGTTCTTC. The rearrangement uses TRBV7-9 and TRBJ2-1, with D possibly matching TRBD1 (5 bases). The V and J ends lost 5 bases and 7 bases respectively, with 15 bases between them. CDR1 and CDR2 from the germline V gene are SEHNR and FQNEAQ (reference sequence). This CDR3 has 14 amino acids.

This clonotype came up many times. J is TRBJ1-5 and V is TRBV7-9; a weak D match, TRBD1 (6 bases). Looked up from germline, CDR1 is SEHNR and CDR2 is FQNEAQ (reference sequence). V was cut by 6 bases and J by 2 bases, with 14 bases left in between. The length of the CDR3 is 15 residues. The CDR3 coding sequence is TGTGCCAGCAGGCCGGGGGGACACGGCAATCAGCCCCAGCATTTT. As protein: CASRPGGHGNQPQHF.

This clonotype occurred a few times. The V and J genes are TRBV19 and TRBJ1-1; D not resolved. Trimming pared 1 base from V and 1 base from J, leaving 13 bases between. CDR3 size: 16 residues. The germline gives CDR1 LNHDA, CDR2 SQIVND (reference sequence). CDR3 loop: CASSIAGFPRNTEAFF. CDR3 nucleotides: TGTGCCAGTAGTATAGCAGGTTTCCCCAGGAACACTGAAGCTTTCTTT. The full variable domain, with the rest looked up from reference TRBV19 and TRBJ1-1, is DGGITQSPKYLFRKEGQNVTLSCEQNLNHDAMYWYRQDPGQGLRLIYYSQIVNDFQKGDIAEGYSVSREKKESFPLTVTSAQKNPTAFYLCASSIAGFPRNTEAFFGQGTRLTVV.

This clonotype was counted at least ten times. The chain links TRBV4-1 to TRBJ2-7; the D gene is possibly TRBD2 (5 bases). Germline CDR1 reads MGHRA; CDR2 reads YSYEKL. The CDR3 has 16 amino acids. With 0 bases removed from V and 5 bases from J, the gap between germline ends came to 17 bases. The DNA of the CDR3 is TGCGCCAGCAGCCAAGACTGGTCACCCGCCGGGGACGAGCAGTACTTC. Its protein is CASSQDWSPAGDEQYF.

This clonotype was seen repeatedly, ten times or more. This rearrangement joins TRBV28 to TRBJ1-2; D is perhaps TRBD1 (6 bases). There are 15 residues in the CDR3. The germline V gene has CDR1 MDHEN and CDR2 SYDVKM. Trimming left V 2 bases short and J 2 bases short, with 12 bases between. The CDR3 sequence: CASSLGDTSNYGYTF. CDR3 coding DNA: TGTGCCAGCAGTTTAGGGGACACCTCCAACTATGGCTACACCTTC.

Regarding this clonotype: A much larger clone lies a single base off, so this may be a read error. CDR3 loop: CASSMREGIADTQYF. CDR3 bases: TGTGCCAGCAGCATGAGAGAGGGGATTGCAGATACGCAGTATTTT. This chain connects TRBV7-2 to TRBJ2-3; TRBD1 or TRBD2 may be the D gene (5 bases each). The length of the CDR3 is 15 residues. CDR1 and CDR2 (germline): SGHTA, FQGNSA. The ends were cut back, 5 bases at V and 4 bases at J, with 16 bases in the middle.

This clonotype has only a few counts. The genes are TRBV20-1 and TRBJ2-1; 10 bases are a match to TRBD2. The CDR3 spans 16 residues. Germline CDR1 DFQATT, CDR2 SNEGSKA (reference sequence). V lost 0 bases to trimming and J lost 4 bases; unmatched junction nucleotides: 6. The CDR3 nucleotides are TGCAGTGCTAGAGATAGGACTAGCGGCTATTACAATGAGCAGTTCTTC. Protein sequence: CSARDRTSGYYNEQFF.

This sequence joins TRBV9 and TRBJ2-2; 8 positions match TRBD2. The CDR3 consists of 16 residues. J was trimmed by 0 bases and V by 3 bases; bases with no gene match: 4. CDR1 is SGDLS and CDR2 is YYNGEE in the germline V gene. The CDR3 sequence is CASSALAGSNTGELFF. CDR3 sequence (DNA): TGTGCCAGCAGCGCATTAGCGGGGTCGAACACCGGGGAGCTGTTTTTT.

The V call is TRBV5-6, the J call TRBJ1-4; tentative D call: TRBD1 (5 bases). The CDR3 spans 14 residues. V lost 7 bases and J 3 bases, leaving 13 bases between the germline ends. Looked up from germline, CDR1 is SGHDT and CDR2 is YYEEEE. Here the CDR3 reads CASCPGEANEKLFF. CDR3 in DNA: TGTGCCAGCTGCCCGGGGGAAGCTAATGAAAAACTGTTTTTT.

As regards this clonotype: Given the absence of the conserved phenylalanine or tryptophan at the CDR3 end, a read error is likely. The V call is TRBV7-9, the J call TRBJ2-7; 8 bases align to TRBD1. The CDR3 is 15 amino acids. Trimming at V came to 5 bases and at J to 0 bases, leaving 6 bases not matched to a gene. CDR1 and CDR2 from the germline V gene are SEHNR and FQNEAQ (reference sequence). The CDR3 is CASSPGQGFSYEQYL. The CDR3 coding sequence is TGTGCCAGCAGCCCTGGACAGGGATTCTCCTACGAGCAGTACTTA.

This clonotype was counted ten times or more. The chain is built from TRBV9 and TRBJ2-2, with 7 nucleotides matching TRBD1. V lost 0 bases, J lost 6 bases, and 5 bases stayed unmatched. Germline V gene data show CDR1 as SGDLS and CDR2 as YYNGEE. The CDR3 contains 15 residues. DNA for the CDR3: TGTGCCAGCAGCGTAGGATCAGGGGGTCCCGGGGAGCTGTTTTTT. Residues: CASSVGSGGPGELFF.

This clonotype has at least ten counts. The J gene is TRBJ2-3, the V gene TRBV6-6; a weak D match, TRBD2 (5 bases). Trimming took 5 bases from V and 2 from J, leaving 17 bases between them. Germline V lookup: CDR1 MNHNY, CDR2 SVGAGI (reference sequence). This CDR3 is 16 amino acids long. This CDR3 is CASSQPFGENTDTQYF. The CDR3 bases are TGTGCCAGCAGTCAACCGTTCGGGGAAAACACAGATACGCAGTATTTT.

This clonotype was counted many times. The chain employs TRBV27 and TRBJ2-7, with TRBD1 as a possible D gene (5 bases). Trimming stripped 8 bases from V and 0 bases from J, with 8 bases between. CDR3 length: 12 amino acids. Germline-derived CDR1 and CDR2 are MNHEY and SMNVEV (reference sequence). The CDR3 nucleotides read TGTGCCAGCTCAGGGCCCTCCTACGAGCAGTACTTC. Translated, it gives CASSGPSYEQYF.

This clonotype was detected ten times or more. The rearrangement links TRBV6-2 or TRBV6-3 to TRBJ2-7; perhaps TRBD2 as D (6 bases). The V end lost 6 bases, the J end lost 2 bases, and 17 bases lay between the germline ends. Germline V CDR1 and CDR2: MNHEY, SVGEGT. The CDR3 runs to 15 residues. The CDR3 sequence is CASRLVQRAPYEQYF. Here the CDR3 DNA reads TGTGCCAGCAGACTTGTCCAGCGGGCCCCCTACGAGCAGTACTTC.

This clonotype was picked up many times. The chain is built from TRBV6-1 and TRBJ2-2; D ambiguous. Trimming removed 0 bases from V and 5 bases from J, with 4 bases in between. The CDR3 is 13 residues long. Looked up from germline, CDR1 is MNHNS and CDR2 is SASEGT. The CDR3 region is CASSEAETGELFF. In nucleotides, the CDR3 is TGTGCCAGCAGTGAAGCGGAAACCGGGGAGCTGTTTTTT.

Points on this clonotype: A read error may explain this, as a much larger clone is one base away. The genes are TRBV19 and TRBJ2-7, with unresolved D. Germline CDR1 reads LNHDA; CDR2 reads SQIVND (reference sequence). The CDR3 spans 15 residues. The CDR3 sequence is CASSIDGGTSYEQCF. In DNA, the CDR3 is TGTGCCAGTAGTATAGATGGCGGTACCTCCTACGAGCAGTGCTTC.

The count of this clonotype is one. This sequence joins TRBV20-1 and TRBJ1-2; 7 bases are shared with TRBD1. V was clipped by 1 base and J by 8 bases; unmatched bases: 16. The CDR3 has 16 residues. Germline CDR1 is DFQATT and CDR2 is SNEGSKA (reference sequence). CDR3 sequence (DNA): TGCAGTGCTAGAGTCAACTCTCGGACAGGAACGGGAGGCTACACCTTC. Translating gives CSARVNSRTGTGGYTF.

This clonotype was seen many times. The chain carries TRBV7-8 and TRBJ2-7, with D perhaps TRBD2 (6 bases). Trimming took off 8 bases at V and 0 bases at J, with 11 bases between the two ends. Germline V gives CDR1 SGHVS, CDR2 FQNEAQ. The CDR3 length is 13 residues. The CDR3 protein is CASRDSYSYEQYF. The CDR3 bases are TGTGCCAGCCGGGACTCATACTCCTACGAGCAGTACTTC.